The 18 T cell receptor beta chains given below trace back to one sample, sequenced in a study of regulatory T cells in long-lasting Graves disease. With iRepertoire HTBI primers and Arm-PCR of CDR3 regions, TCR beta libraries were built. TCRdb called the multiplex PCR reads again in MiXCR, with one record for every CDR3 protein. This sample has over 500,000 distinct CDR3 sequences, with less than 20% found just once. The sample's time point: newly diagnosed GD, antithyroid drugs for less than 3 months. TCR sequences were obtained from RNA taken from PBMCs. The same data also went into a second study, on T cells in Graves' hyperthyroidism and ophthalmopathy.

Source: peripheral blood mononuclear cells (PBMCs), taken at new diagnosis, from a patient treated with antithyroid drugs. The receptors were sampled from a woman aged 30 to 39 with Graves disease.

The rearrangement links TRBV7-6 to TRBJ2-3; TRBD2 matches 8 bases. The CDR3 length is 15 residues. V shed 5 bases, J shed 12 bases, and the junction held 16 bases outside the gene matches. Germline values: CDR1 SGHVS, CDR2 FNYEAQ. DNA of the CDR3: TGTGCCAGCAGCCCCCGGGCGAATAGCGGGGAACCCCAGTATTTT. It specifies CASSPRANSGEPQYF. The full variable domain, its missing parts supplied by reference TRBV7-6 and TRBJ2-3, is GAGVSQSPRYKVTKRGQDVALRCDPISGHVSLYWYRQALGQGPEFLTYFNYEAQQDKSGLPNDRFSAERPEGSISTLTIQRTEQRDSAMYRCASSPRANSGEPQYFGPGTRLTVL.

This clonotype was recorded at least ten times. J is TRBJ1-5 and V is TRBV6-1, with D possibly TRBD1 on 6 matching bases. V lost 9 bases to trimming and J lost 0 bases, with 15 bases between them. CDR3 length: 15 residues. Germline V gene data show CDR1 as MNHNS and CDR2 as SASEGT. CDR3 loop: CASTRTVDSNQPQHF. As DNA, the CDR3 is TGTGCCAGTACAAGGACAGTCGATAGCAATCAGCCCCAGCATTTT.

This clonotype was recorded many times. The chain recombines TRBV28 with TRBJ1-6; 9 bases fit TRBD1. Germline CDR1 and CDR2: MDHEN and SYDVKM. The length of the CDR3 is 14 residues. Losses at the gene ends were 8 bases for V and 8 bases for J; bases not matched to a gene: 7. Here the CDR3 DNA reads TGTGCCAGCCATGGGGGACAGGGACATTCACCCCTCCACTTT. This sequence encodes CASHGGQGHSPLHF.

This clonotype appeared a few times. The V gene is TRBV3-1, the J gene TRBJ1-4; D not certain. Trimming took off 2 bases at V and 0 bases at J, with 7 bases between the two ends. Germline CDR1 and CDR2: LGHDT and YNNKEL (reference sequence). The CDR3 runs to 15 residues. CDR3 in DNA: TGTGCCAGCAGCCAAAGAATACCAACTAATGAAAAACTGTTTTTT. Translating gives CASSQRIPTNEKLFF.

As regards this clonotype: Possible read error: a much larger clone is one base away. The chain joins TRBV18 to TRBJ2-1; 10 bases agree with TRBD2. The CDR3 totals 16 residues. Germline CDR1 and CDR2: KGHSH and LQKENI. Trimming at V came to 5 bases and at J to 6 bases, leaving 10 bases not matched to a gene. DNA of the CDR3: TGTGCCAGCTCAACAGGGAAACTAGCGGGAAGCAATGAGCAGTTCTTC. Protein sequence: CASSTGKLAGSNEQFF.

This clonotype was found a few times. The genes are TRBV28 and TRBJ1-5; weak D call: TRBD1 (5 bases). Germline lookup yields CDR1 MDHEN and CDR2 SYDVKM. The CDR3 covers 16 residues. Trimming removed 4 bases at V and 1 base at J, with 14 bases between. CDR3 amino acids: CASSSERGWSNQPQHF. The CDR3 DNA reads as TGTGCCAGCAGTTCTGAGAGGGGTTGGAGCAATCAGCCCCAGCATTTT.

In its sample, this clonotype was seen a few times. The V gene is TRBV20-1, the J gene TRBJ1-2; no definite D call. Germline CDR1 is DFQATT and CDR2 is SNEGSKA (reference sequence). This CDR3 contains 15 residues. V lost 1 base and J lost 7, with 19 bases in between. DNA of the CDR3: TGCAGTGCTAGAGGGGGTCCCGGGGAGGAGGGTGGCTACACCTTC. Its protein is CSARGGPGEEGGYTF.

The rearrangement links TRBV19 to TRBJ1-5; the D gene is possibly TRBD1 (5 bases). This CDR3 has 14 amino acids. Germline CDR1 and CDR2: LNHDA and SQIVND (reference sequence). Trimming shortened V by 7 bases and J by 2 bases, and 12 bases separated the two germline ends. Written as DNA, the CDR3 is TGTGCCAGTACCATGGGAGGGGGCAATCAGCCCCAGCATTTT. Protein sequence: CASTMGGGNQPQHF.

In its sample, this clonotype was seen a few times. V and J are TRBV19 and TRBJ2-2; D ambiguous. CDR1 is LNHDA, CDR2 SQIVND, per germline (reference sequence). The CDR3 spans 13 residues. V lost 6 bases, J lost 6 bases, and 11 bases lay in between. The CDR3 coding sequence is TGTGCCAGTAGCCGCCCCGGGTCCGGGGAGCTGTTTTTT. Encoded protein: CASSRPGSGELFF.

Many counts were recorded for this clonotype. The chain links TRBV28 to TRBJ1-4; D is undetermined. With 7 bases removed from V and 7 bases from J, the gap between germline ends came to 10 bases. CDR3 size: 12 residues. Germline values: CDR1 MDHEN, CDR2 SYDVKM. The CDR3 DNA reads TGTGCCAGCAAGGAGGCGGGTGAAAAACTGTTTTTT. It yields the protein CASKEAGEKLFF.

The CDR3 sequence: CSIPVGILTGELFF. DNA of the CDR3: TGCAGTATCCCCGTTGGTATACTCACCGGGGAGCTGTTTTTT. The chain is built from TRBV20-1 and TRBJ2-2, with D uncertain. Trimming removed 8 bases at V and 4 bases at J, with 17 bases between. Germline CDR1 reads DFQATT; CDR2 reads SNEGSKA (reference sequence). The CDR3 sequence is 14 residues long.

At least ten counts were recorded for this clonotype. The chain joins TRBV10-3 to TRBJ2-7; TRBD1 agrees at 8 bases. Losses at the gene ends were 10 bases for V and 0 bases for J; bases not matched to a gene: 8. Germline V gene sequence: CDR1 ENHRY, CDR2 SYGVKD. The CDR3 spans 14 residues. Here the CDR3 DNA reads TGTGCCACCCAGGGGGCAGGGGGCTCCTACGAGCAGTACTTC. Encoded protein: CATQGAGGSYEQYF.

This clonotype was recorded many times. V and J are TRBV6-1 and TRBJ1-1; possible D gene TRBD1, 5 bases. The V and J ends lost 10 bases and 0 bases respectively, with 12 bases between them. Germline CDR1 MNHNS, CDR2 SASEGT. This CDR3 region has 13 residues. The CDR3 bases are TGTGCCACTGCGGACACTTTGAACACTGAAGCTTTCTTT. Translating gives CATADTLNTEAFF.

This clonotype was detected ten times or more. The chain joins TRBV2 to TRBJ2-3, with unresolved D. The CDR3 runs to 13 residues. CDR1 is SNHLY, CDR2 FYNNEI, per germline. Trimming took off 5 bases at V and 3 bases at J, with 9 bases between the two ends. CDR3 region: CASSWVETDTQYF. CDR3 sequence (DNA): TGTGCCAGCAGTTGGGTTGAAACAGATACGCAGTATTTT.

The genes are TRBV6-2 or TRBV6-3 and TRBJ1-2; D is ambiguous. The V end was cut by 6 bases, the J end by 4 bases, with 12 bases between. This CDR3 comprises 13 residues. CDR1 is MNHEY, CDR2 SVGEGT, per germline. In DNA, the CDR3 is TGTGCCAGCAGAGACCGGGTCCCCTATGGCTACACCTTC. It yields the protein CASRDRVPYGYTF.

This clonotype was counted ten times or more. The DNA of the CDR3 is TGCAGCGCCCGAAGGAACACTGAAGCTTTCTTT. Its protein product is CSARRNTEAFF. The chain joins TRBV29-1 to TRBJ1-1; no clear D gene. There are 11 residues in the CDR3. CDR1 is SQVTM and CDR2 is ANQGSEA in the germline V gene. V lost 7 bases to trimming and J lost 1 base, with 7 bases between them.

This rearrangement joins TRBV30 to TRBJ2-1; D unresolved. CDR1 is GTSNPN, CDR2 SVGIG, per germline (reference sequence). The V end lost 1 base, the J end lost 6 bases, and 7 bases lay between the germline ends. CDR3 size: 12 residues. The CDR3 here is CAWSANLNEQFF. CDR3 bases: TGTGCCTGGAGTGCCAACCTCAATGAGCAGTTCTTC. The full variable domain, completed using reference TRBV30 and TRBJ2-1, is SQTIHQWPATLVQPVGSPLSLECTVEGTSNPNLYWYRQAAGRGLQLLFYSVGIGQISSEVPQNLSASRPQDRQFILSSKKLLLSDSGFYLCAWSANLNEQFFGPGTRLTVL.

The V gene is TRBV19, the J gene TRBJ1-1; D is unclear. Between the trimmed V and J ends, which lost 7 bases and 1 base, there was a span of 13 bases. The CDR3 is 14 residues long. The germline gives CDR1 LNHDA, CDR2 SQIVND (reference sequence). The CDR3 DNA reads TGTGCCAGTATCCGGGGAGATAGGAACACTGAAGCTTTCTTT. Translating it yields CASIRGDRNTEAFF.